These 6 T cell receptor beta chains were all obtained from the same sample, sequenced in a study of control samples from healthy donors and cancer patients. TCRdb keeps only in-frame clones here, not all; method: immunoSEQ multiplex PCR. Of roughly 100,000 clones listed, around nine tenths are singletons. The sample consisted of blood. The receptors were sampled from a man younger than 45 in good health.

The CDR3 protein is CASMDTRHEKLFF. The CDR3 DNA follows: TGTGCCAGCATGGACACACGACATGAAAAACTGTTTTTT. The chain carries TRBV7-9 and TRBJ1-4; the D gene is possibly TRBD1 (5 bases). Germline V gene data show CDR1 as SEHNR and CDR2 as FQNEAQ (reference sequence). The V gene lost 7 bases and the J gene lost 6 bases, with 12 bases spanning the gap. CDR3 size: 13 residues.

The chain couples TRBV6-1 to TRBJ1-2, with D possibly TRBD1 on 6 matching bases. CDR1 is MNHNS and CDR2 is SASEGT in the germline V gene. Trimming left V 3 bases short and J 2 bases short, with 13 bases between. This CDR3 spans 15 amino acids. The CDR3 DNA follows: TGTGCCAGCAGTGAGTTTCTGGGGGCGAACTATGGCTACACCTTC. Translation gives CASSEFLGANYGYTF.

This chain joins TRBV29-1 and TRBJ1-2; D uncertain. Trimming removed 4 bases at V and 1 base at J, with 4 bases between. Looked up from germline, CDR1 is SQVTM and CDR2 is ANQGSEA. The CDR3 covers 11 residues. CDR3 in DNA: TGCAGCGTTGCCAGTAACTATGGCTACACCTTC. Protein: CSVASNYGYTF.

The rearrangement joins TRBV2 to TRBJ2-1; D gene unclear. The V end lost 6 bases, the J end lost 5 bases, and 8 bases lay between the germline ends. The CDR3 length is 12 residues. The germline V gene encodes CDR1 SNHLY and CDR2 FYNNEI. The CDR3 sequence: CASSPDHNEQFF. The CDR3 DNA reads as TGTGCCAGCAGCCCTGACCACAATGAGCAGTTCTTC.

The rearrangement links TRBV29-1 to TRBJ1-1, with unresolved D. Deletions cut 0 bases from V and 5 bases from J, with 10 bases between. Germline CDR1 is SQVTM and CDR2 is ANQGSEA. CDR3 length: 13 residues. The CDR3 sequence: CSVEETLGTEAFF. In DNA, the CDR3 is TGCAGCGTTGAAGAGACCCTTGGAACTGAAGCTTTCTTT.

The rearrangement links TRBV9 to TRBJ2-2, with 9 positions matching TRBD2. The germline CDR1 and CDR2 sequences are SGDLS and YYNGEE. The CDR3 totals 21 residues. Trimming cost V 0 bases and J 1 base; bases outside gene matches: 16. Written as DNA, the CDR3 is TGTGCCAGCAGCGTAGATAGGGCTAGCGGGAAGAATCCTGAGAACACCGGGGAGCTGTTTTTT. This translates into CASSVDRASGKNPENTGELFF.